This TCR beta chain was found in a study of blood T cell repertoires in COVID-19. On the study more broadly: COVID-19 samples, acute and convalescent, were from the United States, Italy and Spain. PBMCs, B-cell-depleted T cells, or T cells were the source of the cDNA or gDNA that made up the material.

V dropped 5 bases and J dropped 4; count of bases not matched to a gene: 1. The CDR3 has 13 amino acids. CDR1 is MNHEY and CDR2 is SMNVEV in the germline V gene (reference sequence). In the original workflow: How many nucleated cells were present was estimated from reference gene primer amplification. TCRdb's table, derived via immunoSEQ multiplex PCR, lists solely in-frame clones and lacks some. V and J calls and clone size are given by that table; D and trimming were obtained from the DNA. This table has some 140,000 clones, roughly 90% appearing once. Sequencing was carried out using peripheral blood. The sequence was obtained from a man aged 45-65 years with active or convalescent COVID-19. The rearrangement uses TRBV27 and TRBJ2-1; TRBD1 aligns across 8 bases. The CDR3: CASSRQGYNEQFF. The CDR3 DNA reads as TGTGCCAGCAGTAGACAGGGGTACAATGAGCAGTTCTTC.